This T cell receptor beta chain was obtained from a study of T cell responses to AZD1222 COVID-19 vaccine. Turning to this clone: What it binds is not known.

Clones were read by immunoSEQ multiplex PCR, and TCRdb kept only the in-frame ones, dropping some. The data show roughly 100,000 clones, about nine tenths seen once. V lost 0 bases and J lost 0; bases outside the gene matches: 3. CDR3 length equals 16 residues. Germline CDR1 MNHEY, CDR2 SVGAGI. Study outcomes and limitations: It was only after the peak T cell response that any repertoires were sampled.

This rearrangement joins TRBV6-5 to TRBJ2-7; 9 nucleotides line up with TRBD2. Sample: peripheral blood, taken 28 days after the second AZD1222 dose. The receptor was isolated from an adult who received the AZD1222 COVID-19 vaccine. CDR3: CASSYSISGSSYEQYF. The CDR3 bases are TGTGCCAGCAGTTACTCGATTAGCGGGAGCTCCTACGAGCAGTACTTC.